The rows below give T cell receptor beta chains drawn from one sample of a study of blood T cells in healthy people across ages. TCRdb re-derived calls from the 5' RACE reads in MiXCR, one entry per CDR3 protein. The table records some 1.8 million distinct CDR3 sequences, roughly two fifths of them present only once. Sample: blood. The receptor set was obtained from a human donor in good health. The CDR3 runs from the conserved cysteine through the conserved F or W. The D gene is left open where the match is weak. Clone size, where shown, is once, few, many, or a class for clones that have expanded.

abundance: .
j_gene: TRBJ2-1
d_gene: TRBD2
v_gene: TRBV24-1
CDR3aa: CATSDPPRTSGDEQFF
CDR3nt: TGTGCCACCAGTGACCCCCCAAGGACTAGCGGCGATGAGCAGTTCTTC

abundance: few
j_gene: TRBJ1-1
d_gene: .
v_gene: TRBV28
CDR3aa: CASSLPRTPNTEAFF
CDR3nt: TGTGCCAGCAGTCTACCCCGGACCCCAAACACTGAAGCTTTCTTT

abundance: few
j_gene: TRBJ2-3
d_gene: .
v_gene: TRBV7-2
CDR3aa: CASSLKGGVQTQYF
CDR3nt: TGTGCCAGCAGCTTAAAGGGCGGGGTCCAGACGCAGTATTTT

abundance: once
j_gene: TRBJ1-1
d_gene: .
v_gene: TRBV3-1
CDR3aa: CASSVPMGTEAFF
CDR3nt: TGTGCCAGCAGCGTCCCGATGGGAACTGAAGCTTTCTTT

abundance: .
j_gene: TRBJ2-1
d_gene: .
v_gene: TRBV27
CDR3aa: CASSFAFGGIEQFF
CDR3nt: TGTGCCAGCAGTTTCGCTTTTGGGGGAATTGAGCAGTTCTTC

abundance: .
j_gene: TRBJ2-2
d_gene: TRBD1
v_gene: TRBV10-3
CDR3aa: CAISEGQGGQETGELFF
CDR3nt: TGTGCCATCAGTGAGGGGCAAGGGGGCCAGGAGACCGGGGAGCTGTTTTTT

abundance: .
j_gene: TRBJ2-5
d_gene: TRBD2
v_gene: TRBV29-1
CDR3aa: CSVGTSTRETQYF
CDR3nt: TGCAGCGTTGGGACTAGCACCAGGGAGACCCAGTACTTC

abundance: few
j_gene: TRBJ2-5
d_gene: .
v_gene: TRBV11-2
CDR3aa: CASSSRPPAGETQYF
CDR3nt: TGTGCCAGCAGCTCCCGACCCCCCGCTGGCGAGACCCAGTACTTC

abundance: .
j_gene: TRBJ2-5
d_gene: .
v_gene: TRBV9
CDR3aa: CASSVALGSETQYF
CDR3nt: TGTGCCAGCAGCGTAGCACTAGGGTCAGAGACCCAGTACTTC

abundance: .
j_gene: TRBJ1-2
d_gene: .
v_gene: TRBV27
CDR3aa: CASSLASWEGYTF
CDR3nt: TGTGCCAGCAGCCTAGCGAGCTGGGAGGGCTACACCTTC

abundance: .
j_gene: TRBJ2-7
d_gene: TRBD1
v_gene: TRBV7-8
CDR3aa: CASSSPWDRAVYEQYF
CDR3nt: TGTGCCAGCAGCTCCCCCTGGGACAGGGCGGTTTACGAGCAGTACTTC

abundance: few
j_gene: TRBJ2-7
d_gene: .
v_gene: TRBV10-3
CDR3aa: CAISDSAESYEQYF
CDR3nt: TGTGCCATCAGTGACAGTGCGGAATCCTACGAGCAGTACTTC

abundance: once
j_gene: TRBJ1-2
d_gene: .
v_gene: TRBV7-9
CDR3aa: CASSLMADINYGYTF
CDR3nt: TGTGCCAGCAGCTTAATGGCAGATATTAACTATGGCTACACCTTC

abundance: .
j_gene: TRBJ2-2
d_gene: .
v_gene: TRBV5-1
CDR3aa: CASSLDRGLYTGEPFF
CDR3nt: TGCGCCAGCAGCTTGGATAGGGGACTCTACACCGGGGAGCCGTTTTTT

abundance: .
j_gene: TRBJ2-5
d_gene: TRBD2
v_gene: TRBV11-2
CDR3aa: CASSYSSGVGETQYF
CDR3nt: TGTGCCAGCAGTTATTCTAGCGGGGTCGGGGAGACCCAGTACTTC

abundance: .
j_gene: TRBJ2-1
d_gene: .
v_gene: TRBV3-1
CDR3aa: CASSQVPPKGRNEQFF
CDR3nt: TGTGCCAGCAGCCAAGTACCGCCGAAGGGTCGAAATGAGCAGTTCTTC

abundance: few
j_gene: TRBJ2-1
d_gene: .
v_gene: TRBV14
CDR3aa: CASSQDQWTVNEQFF
CDR3nt: TGTGCCAGCAGCCAAGATCAGTGGACAGTGAATGAGCAGTTCTTC

abundance: few
j_gene: TRBJ1-2
d_gene: .
v_gene: TRBV7-9
CDR3aa: CASSTESQYGYTF
CDR3nt: TGTGCCAGCTCTACGGAGAGCCAGTATGGCTACACCTTC

abundance: .
j_gene: TRBJ2-1
d_gene: TRBD1
v_gene: TRBV29-1
CDR3aa: CSAPGQVLRNEQFF
CDR3nt: TGCAGCGCGCCGGGACAGGTCCTACGCAATGAGCAGTTCTTC

abundance: few
j_gene: TRBJ1-2
d_gene: .
v_gene: TRBV6-6
CDR3aa: CASIKGADRGGYTF
CDR3nt: TGTGCCAGCATCAAAGGGGCCGATCGGGGAGGCTACACCTTC

abundance: few
j_gene: TRBJ2-1
d_gene: .
v_gene: TRBV3-1
CDR3aa: CASSQGPEATYLYPYNEQFF
CDR3nt: TGTGCCAGCAGCCAAGGACCAGAAGCTACTTACCTATATCCCTACAATGAGCAGTTCTTC

abundance: .
j_gene: TRBJ2-7
d_gene: .
v_gene: TRBV5-1
CDR3aa: CASSPWTESYEQYF
CDR3nt: TGCGCCAGCAGCCCATGGACGGAATCCTACGAGCAGTACTTC

abundance: .
j_gene: TRBJ1-2
d_gene: .
v_gene: TRBV7-2
CDR3aa: CASSFTPGHMDGYTF
CDR3nt: TGTGCCAGCAGCTTTACGCCGGGACACATGGATGGCTACACCTTC

abundance: .
j_gene: TRBJ2-5
d_gene: .
v_gene: TRBV24-1
CDR3aa: CATSGLMQETQYF
CDR3nt: TGTGCCACCAGTGGGCTCATGCAAGAGACCCAGTACTTC

abundance: .
j_gene: TRBJ1-2
d_gene: .
v_gene: TRBV27
CDR3aa: CASSPEQENYGYTF
CDR3nt: TGTGCCAGCAGTCCGGAGCAGGAGAACTATGGCTACACCTTC

abundance: .
j_gene: TRBJ2-7
d_gene: .
v_gene: TRBV7-2
CDR3aa: CASSLAPPRSFDWAYEQYF
CDR3nt: TGTGCCAGCAGCTTAGCCCCGCCGAGAAGCTTCGATTGGGCCTACGAGCAGTACTTC

abundance: few
j_gene: TRBJ2-3
d_gene: .
v_gene: TRBV5-1
CDR3aa: CASSLGAVSNTDTQYF
CDR3nt: TGCGCCAGCAGCTTGGGTGCCGTATCCAACACAGATACGCAGTATTTT

abundance: few
j_gene: TRBJ2-7
d_gene: TRBD2
v_gene: TRBV7-8
CDR3aa: CASSFRLAGEEQYF
CDR3nt: TGTGCCAGCAGCTTCAGACTAGCGGGGGAAGAGCAGTACTTC

abundance: .
j_gene: TRBJ2-7
d_gene: TRBD1
v_gene: TRBV6-1
CDR3aa: CASRPRDSFSYEQYF
CDR3nt: TGTGCCAGCAGGCCCCGGGACAGCTTCTCCTACGAGCAGTACTTC

abundance: few
j_gene: TRBJ2-1
d_gene: .
v_gene: TRBV7-3
CDR3aa: CASSSFASSYNEQFF
CDR3nt: TGTGCCAGCAGCTCGTTCGCGAGCTCCTACAATGAGCAGTTCTTC

abundance: few
j_gene: TRBJ1-1
d_gene: .
v_gene: TRBV20-1
CDR3aa: CSARALTGNTEAFF
CDR3nt: TGCAGTGCTAGAGCCCTCACAGGGAACACTGAAGCTTTCTTT

abundance: .
j_gene: TRBJ1-2
d_gene: .
v_gene: TRBV7-3
CDR3aa: CASSLGPYGDGDHGYTF
CDR3nt: TGTGCCAGCAGCTTAGGCCCTTACGGGGACGGAGACCATGGCTACACCTTC

abundance: few
j_gene: TRBJ2-1
d_gene: .
v_gene: TRBV6-2/TRBV6-3
CDR3aa: CASWGLAAEQFF
CDR3nt: TGTGCCAGCTGGGGACTCGCCGCCGAGCAGTTCTTC

abundance: many
j_gene: TRBJ2-3
d_gene: TRBD1
v_gene: TRBV20-1
CDR3aa: CSAEGQVTDTQYF
CDR3nt: TGCAGTGCAGAGGGACAGGTCACAGATACGCAGTATTTT

abundance: few
j_gene: TRBJ2-3
d_gene: .
v_gene: TRBV4-3
CDR3aa: CASSQGITGRLTDTQYF
CDR3nt: TGCGCCAGCAGCCAAGGGATTACGGGACGGCTCACAGATACGCAGTATTTT

abundance: .
j_gene: TRBJ1-2
d_gene: TRBD1
v_gene: TRBV20-1
CDR3aa: CSASTGDYGYTF
CDR3nt: TGCAGTGCCTCGACAGGGGACTATGGCTACACCTTC

abundance: .
j_gene: TRBJ1-1
d_gene: .
v_gene: TRBV20-1
CDR3aa: CSASWQNTEAFF
CDR3nt: TGCAGTGCTAGTTGGCAGAACACTGAAGCTTTCTTT